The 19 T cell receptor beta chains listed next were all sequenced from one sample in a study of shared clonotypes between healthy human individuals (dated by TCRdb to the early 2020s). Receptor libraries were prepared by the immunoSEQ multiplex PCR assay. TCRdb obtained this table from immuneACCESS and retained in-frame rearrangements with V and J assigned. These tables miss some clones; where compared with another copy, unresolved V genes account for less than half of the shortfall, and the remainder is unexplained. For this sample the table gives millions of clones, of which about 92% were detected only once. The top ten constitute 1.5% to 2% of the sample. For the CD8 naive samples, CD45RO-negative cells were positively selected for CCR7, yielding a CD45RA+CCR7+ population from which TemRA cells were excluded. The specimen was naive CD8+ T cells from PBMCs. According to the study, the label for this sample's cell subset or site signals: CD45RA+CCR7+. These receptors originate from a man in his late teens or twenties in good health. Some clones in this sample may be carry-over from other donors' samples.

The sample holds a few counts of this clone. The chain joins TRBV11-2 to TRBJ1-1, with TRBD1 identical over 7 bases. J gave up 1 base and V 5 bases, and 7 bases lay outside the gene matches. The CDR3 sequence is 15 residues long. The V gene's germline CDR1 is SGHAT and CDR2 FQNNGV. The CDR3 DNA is TGTGCCAGCAGCGCTCGACAGGGAAAGAACACTGAAGCTTTCTTT. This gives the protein CASSARQGKNTEAFF.

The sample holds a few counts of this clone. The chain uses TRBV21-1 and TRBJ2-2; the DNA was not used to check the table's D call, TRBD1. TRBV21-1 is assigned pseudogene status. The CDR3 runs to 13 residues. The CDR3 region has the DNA TGTGCCAGCAGCGACAGGGGGACCGGGGAGCTGTTTTTT. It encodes CASSDRGTGELFF.

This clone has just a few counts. The CDR3 DNA follows: TGTGCCAGCAGTCCCAACTGGAACACTGAAGCTTTCTTT. The encoded protein is CASSPNWNTEAFF. V usage is TRBV14 and J usage is TRBJ1-1; D is undetermined. Germline CDR1 is SGHDN and CDR2 is FVKESK. Trimming removed 6 bases from V and 1 base from J, with 9 bases in between. This CDR3 comprises 13 residues.

The CDR3 DNA reads TGTGCCAGCAGTTTAAAGACAGGCCTGAACACTGAAGCTTTCTTT. Translation gives CASSLKTGLNTEAFF. This chain links TRBV27 with TRBJ1-1, with D possibly matching TRBD1 (6 bases). Trimming removed 2 bases at V and 0 bases at J, with 10 bases between. The CDR3 consists of 15 residues. CDR1 is MNHEY, CDR2 SMNVEV, per germline (reference sequence).

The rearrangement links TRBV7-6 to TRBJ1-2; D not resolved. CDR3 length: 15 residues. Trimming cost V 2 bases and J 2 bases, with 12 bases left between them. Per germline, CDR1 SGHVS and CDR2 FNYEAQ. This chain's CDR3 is CASSLRAGPNYGYTF. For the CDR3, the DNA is TGTGCCAGCAGCTTACGGGCAGGCCCGAACTATGGCTACACCTTC.

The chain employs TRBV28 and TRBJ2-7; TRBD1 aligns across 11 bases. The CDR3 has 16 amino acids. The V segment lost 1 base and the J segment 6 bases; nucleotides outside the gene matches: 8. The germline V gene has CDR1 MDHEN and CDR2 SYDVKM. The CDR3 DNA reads TGTGCCAGCAGTTTATCGAGGACAGGGGGCCTCCCCGAGCAGTACTTC. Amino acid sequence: CASSLSRTGGLPEQYF.

CDR3 DNA sequence: TGTGCCAGCAGCTTGGTCGGGCCGGTCACCGGGGAGCTGTTTTTT. Protein product: CASSLVGPVTGELFF. The chain is built from TRBV5-8 and TRBJ2-2, with D hard to call. The CDR3 sequence is 15 residues long. Per germline, CDR1 SGHTS and CDR2 YDEGEE. Trimming took 0 bases from V and 4 from J, leaving 10 bases between them.

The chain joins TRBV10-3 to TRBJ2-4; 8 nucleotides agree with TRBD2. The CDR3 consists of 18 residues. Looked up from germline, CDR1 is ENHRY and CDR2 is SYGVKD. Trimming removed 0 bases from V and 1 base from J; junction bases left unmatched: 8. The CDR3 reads CAISESSGLAGAKNIQYF. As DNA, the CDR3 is TGTGCCATCAGTGAGTCAAGCGGCCTAGCGGGCGCCAAAAACATTCAGTACTTC.

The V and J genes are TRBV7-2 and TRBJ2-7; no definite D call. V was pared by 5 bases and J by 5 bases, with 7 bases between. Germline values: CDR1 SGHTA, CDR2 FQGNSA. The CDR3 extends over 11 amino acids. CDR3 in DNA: TGTGCCAGCAGCCGAATCCACGAGCAGTACTTC. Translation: CASSRIHEQYF. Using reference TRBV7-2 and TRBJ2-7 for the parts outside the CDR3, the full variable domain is GAGVSQSPSNKVTEKGKDVELRCDPISGHTALYWYRQSLGQGLEFLIYFQGNSAPDKSGLPSDRFSAERTGGSVSTLTIQRTQQEDSAVYLCASSRIHEQYFGPGTRLTVT.

CDR3 nucleotide sequence: TGTGCCAGCAGTTTATCAGGGGGGCTGGCCGAGCAGTACTTC. Amino acids: CASSLSGGLAEQYF. The J gene is TRBJ2-7, the V gene TRBV27; D tentatively reads TRBD1 or TRBD2 (6 bases each). Deletions cut 0 bases from V and 6 bases from J, with 12 bases between. The CDR3 is 14 residues long. CDR1 and CDR2 (germline): MNHEY, SMNVEV (reference sequence).

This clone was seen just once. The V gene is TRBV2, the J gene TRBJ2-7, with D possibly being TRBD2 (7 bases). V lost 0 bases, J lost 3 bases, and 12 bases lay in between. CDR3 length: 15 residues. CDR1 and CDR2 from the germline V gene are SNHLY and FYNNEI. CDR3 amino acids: CASSEAGGAGYEQYF. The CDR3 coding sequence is TGTGCCAGCAGTGAAGCTGGGGGGGCCGGCTACGAGCAGTACTTC.

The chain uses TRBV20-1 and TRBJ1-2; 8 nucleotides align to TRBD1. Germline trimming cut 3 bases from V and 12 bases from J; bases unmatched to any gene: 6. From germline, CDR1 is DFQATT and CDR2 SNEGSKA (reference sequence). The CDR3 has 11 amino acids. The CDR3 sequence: CSASSGGSDTF. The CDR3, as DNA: TGCAGTGCTAGTTCAGGGGGCTCTGACACCTTC.

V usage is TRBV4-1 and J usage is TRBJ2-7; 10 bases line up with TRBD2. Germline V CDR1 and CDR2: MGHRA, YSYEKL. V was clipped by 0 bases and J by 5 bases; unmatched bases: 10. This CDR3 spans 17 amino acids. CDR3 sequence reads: CASSQDGSSGSWDEQYF. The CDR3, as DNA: TGCGCCAGCAGCCAAGATGGGTCTAGCGGGAGTTGGGACGAGCAGTACTTC.

The CDR3 DNA is TGTGCCAGCAGGTCGGTGTGGGGGGAAGGCAAAAACATTCAGTACTTC. Translation gives CASRSVWGEGKNIQYF. J is TRBJ2-4 and V is TRBV28; possibly TRBD2 for D (6 bases). Germline CDR1 reads MDHEN; CDR2 reads SYDVKM. Trimming left V 6 bases short and J 3 bases short, with 18 bases between. The CDR3 is 16 amino acids.

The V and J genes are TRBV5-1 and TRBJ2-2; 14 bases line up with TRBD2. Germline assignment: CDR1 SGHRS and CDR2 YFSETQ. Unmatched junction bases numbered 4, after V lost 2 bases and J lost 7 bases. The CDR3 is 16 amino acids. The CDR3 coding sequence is TGCGCCAGCAGCTTCGAGGGACTAGCGGGAGTCGGGGAGCTGTTTTTT. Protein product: CASSFEGLAGVGELFF.

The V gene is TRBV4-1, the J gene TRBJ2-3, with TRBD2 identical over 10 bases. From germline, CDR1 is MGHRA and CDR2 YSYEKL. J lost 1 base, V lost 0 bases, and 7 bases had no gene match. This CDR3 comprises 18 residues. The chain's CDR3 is CASSQESKLAGGTDTQYF. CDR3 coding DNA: TGCGCCAGCAGCCAAGAGAGCAAGCTAGCGGGAGGCACAGATACGCAGTATTTT.

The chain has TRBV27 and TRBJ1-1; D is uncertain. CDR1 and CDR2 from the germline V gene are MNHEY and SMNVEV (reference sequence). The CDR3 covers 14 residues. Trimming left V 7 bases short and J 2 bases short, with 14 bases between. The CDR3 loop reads CASNKIGSNTEAFF. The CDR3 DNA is TGTGCCAGCAATAAGATAGGCAGCAACACTGAAGCTTTCTTT.

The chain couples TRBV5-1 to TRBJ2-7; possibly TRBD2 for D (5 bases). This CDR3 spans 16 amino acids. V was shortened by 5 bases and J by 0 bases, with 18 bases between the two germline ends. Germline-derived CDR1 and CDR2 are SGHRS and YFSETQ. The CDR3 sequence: CASSLRGGTNSYEQYF. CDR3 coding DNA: TGCGCCAGCAGTCTTCGCGGAGGAACAAACTCCTACGAGCAGTACTTC.

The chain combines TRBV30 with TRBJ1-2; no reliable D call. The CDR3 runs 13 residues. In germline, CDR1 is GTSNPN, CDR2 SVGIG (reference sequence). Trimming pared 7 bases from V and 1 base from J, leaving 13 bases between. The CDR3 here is CASKPGFNYGYTF. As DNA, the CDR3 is TGTGCCTCGAAACCCGGGTTTAACTATGGCTACACCTTC.